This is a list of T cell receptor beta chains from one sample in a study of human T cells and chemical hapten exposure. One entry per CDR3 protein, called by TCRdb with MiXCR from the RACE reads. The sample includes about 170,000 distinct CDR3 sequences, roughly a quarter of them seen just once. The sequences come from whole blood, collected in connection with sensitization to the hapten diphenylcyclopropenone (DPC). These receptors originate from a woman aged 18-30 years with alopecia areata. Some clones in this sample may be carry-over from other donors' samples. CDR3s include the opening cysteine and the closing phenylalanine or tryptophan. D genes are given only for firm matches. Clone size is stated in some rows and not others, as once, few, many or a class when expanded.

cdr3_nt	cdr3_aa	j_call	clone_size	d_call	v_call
TGCGCCAGCAGCCAAGCAGGGCTCGGTAATTCACCCCTCCACTTT	CASSQAGLGNSPLHF	TRBJ1-6	-	-	TRBV4-1
TGTGCCACCAGCAGAGATCTAGGGGGACAGTACGAGCAGTACTTC	CATSRDLGGQYEQYF	TRBJ2-7	-	TRBD1	TRBV15
TGTGCCGGAGGACGGGGGCCCGACTACGAGCAGTACTTC	CAGGRGPDYEQYF	TRBJ2-7	-	-	TRBV6-5
TGTGCCAGCTCACCCAATACAGGGACAGATACGCAGTATTTT	CASSPNTGTDTQYF	TRBJ2-3	-	-	TRBV18
TGTGCCAGCAGTTACCCGGACGGTAGCAATCAGCCCCAGCATTTT	CASSYPDGSNQPQHF	TRBJ1-5	-	-	TRBV6-2/TRBV6-3
TGTGCCAGCAGTCTCTGCTCGGACAGGGCCTACGAGCAGTACTTC	CASSLCSDRAYEQYF	TRBJ2-7	-	TRBD1	TRBV6-1
TGTGCCAGCAGCGCCTTTGTAAGGCCCCCGGGAGACAATGAGCAGTTCTTC	CASSAFVRPPGDNEQFF	TRBJ2-1	-	-	TRBV7-9
TGTGCCAGCGCTTTCCGGCGGGGGGGCAATGAGCAGTTCTTC	CASAFRRGGNEQFF	TRBJ2-1	-	TRBD2	TRBV4-2
TGCGCCAGCAGCCAAGTCGGAGGGTTCGAGCAGTACTTC	CASSQVGGFEQYF	TRBJ2-7	few	-	TRBV4-3
TGTGCCAGCAGAGCGAGCGGGGCACAAGAGACCCAGTACTTC	CASRASGAQETQYF	TRBJ2-5	few	TRBD2	TRBV6-5
TGCGCCAGCAGCCAAGATCCGGGACAGGGGGCTTTCGAGCAGTACTTC	CASSQDPGQGAFEQYF	TRBJ2-7	-	TRBD1	TRBV4-1
TGTGCCAGCGGGGAGACAGAGAACACTGAAGCTTTCTTT	CASGETENTEAFF	TRBJ1-1	-	-	TRBV6-2/TRBV6-3
TGCGCCAGCAGCCAACAATGGGACAGTGAAGCTTTCTTT	CASSQQWDSEAFF	TRBJ1-1	-	TRBD1	TRBV4-3
TGTGCCATCCAGGGATCGACAGATACGCAGTATTTT	CAIQGSTDTQYF	TRBJ2-3	-	-	TRBV10-3
TGTGCCAGCAGCCGCCCGGGGACAGATACGCAGTATTTT	CASSRPGTDTQYF	TRBJ2-3	-	-	TRBV5-6
TGTGCCAGCAGCGGTCAGGGGGCGTTTGGTGAAAAACTGTTTTTT	CASSGQGAFGEKLFF	TRBJ1-4	-	TRBD1	TRBV5-4
TGCAGTGCTAGAGCAGGGGTCGGCGGCTACACCTTC	CSARAGVGGYTF	TRBJ1-2	-	-	TRBV20-1
TGCAGTGCTAGGGGGTGGGGAATTTCCTACAATGAGCAGTTCTTC	CSARGWGISYNEQFF	TRBJ2-1	-	-	TRBV20-1
TGCACTTGCACAGGGGAGACAGCCTTAGGTACGCAGTATTTT	CTCTGETALGTQYF	TRBJ2-3	many	TRBD1	TRBV20-1
TGTGCCATCAGTGATGGTAGCAGAGAGACCCAGTACTTC	CAISDGSRETQYF	TRBJ2-5	few	-	TRBV10-3
TGCAGTGCTAGAGATGCGGTAGCGGGGGTTCTATTGGATGAGCAGTTCTTC	CSARDAVAGVLLDEQFF	TRBJ2-1	-	TRBD2	TRBV20-1
TGCGCCAGCAGCCAAGGGACTAGCTCTGGGGCCAACGTCCTGACTTTC	CASSQGTSSGANVLTF	TRBJ2-6	-	TRBD2	TRBV4-3
TGTGCCACCACCGCAGGGGTCTCCTACAATGAGCAGTTCTTC	CATTAGVSYNEQFF	TRBJ2-1	-	-	TRBV2
TGTGCCAGCAGCTTACCGGTTGGGGGGCTCAGCTCTGGGGCCAACGTCCTGACTTTC	CASSLPVGGLSSGANVLTF	TRBJ2-6	-	-	TRBV7-8
TGTGCCACCAGCAGGGGCCGAGTAAGTGAGCAGTTCTTC	CATSRGRVSEQFF	TRBJ2-1	-	-	TRBV15
TGTGCCAGCAGCGTAAACAGCGGGAGGCCCACAGATACGCAGTATTTT	CASSVNSGRPTDTQYF	TRBJ2-3	few	TRBD2	TRBV9
TGCGCCAGCAGCCAAGCGGACAGGGTAGGGTCTCAGCCCCAGCATTTT	CASSQADRVGSQPQHF	TRBJ1-5	-	TRBD1	TRBV4-1
TGCGCCAGCAGGACAGGGGCTAGTGGCTACACCTTC	CASRTGASGYTF	TRBJ1-2	-	TRBD1	TRBV4-1
TGTGCCAGCAGCTTAACGGGTGCCGGAGAGACCCAGTACTTC	CASSLTGAGETQYF	TRBJ2-5	few	-	TRBV7-9
TGTGCCAGCAGCGACCCACGTGACTTCCCTCTCTACGAGCAGTACTTC	CASSDPRDFPLYEQYF	TRBJ2-7	-	-	TRBV7-2
TGTGCCAGTAGTTCGCGGACTAGCGGGGGGGCCAACAATGAGCAGTTCTTC	CASSSRTSGGANNEQFF	TRBJ2-1	-	TRBD2	TRBV19
TGCAGCGTTGGAGTCGCTACAGATACGCAGTATTTT	CSVGVATDTQYF	TRBJ2-3	few	-	TRBV29-1
TGTGCCAGCAGCGTGGCGGGAGGGGCGCATGAGCAGTTCTTC	CASSVAGGAHEQFF	TRBJ2-1	-	TRBD2	TRBV9
TGTGCCAGCAGCTTAAGGCCAGCCTACACAGATACGCAGTATTTT	CASSLRPAYTDTQYF	TRBJ2-3	few	-	TRBV7-2
TGCAGCGTACATCTGGGACAGGGGGCGAGCGGGGAGCTGTTTTTT	CSVHLGQGASGELFF	TRBJ2-2	few	TRBD1	TRBV29-1
TGTGCCAGCAGCTTCGGGTCCTCAAAACCCCAGCATTTT	CASSFGSSKPQHF	TRBJ1-5	-	-	TRBV7-9
TGTGCCAGCAGCTTAACGCAGGGGAGCACTGAAGCTTTCTTT	CASSLTQGSTEAFF	TRBJ1-1	few	-	TRBV7-2
TGCGCCAGCAGCCAAGATAGGACGGGAGGGCCAGGAGAGACCCAGTACTTC	CASSQDRTGGPGETQYF	TRBJ2-5	many	TRBD2	TRBV4-3
TGCAGCGTTGAGCCCGGGTCTCAGTCTGAAGGCACTGAAGCTTTCTTT	CSVEPGSQSEGTEAFF	TRBJ1-1	-	-	TRBV29-1
TGCAGCGTTGAGGACAGCAAGGACACTGAAGCTTTCTTT	CSVEDSKDTEAFF	TRBJ1-1	-	-	TRBV29-1
TGTGCCAGCAGTTACTTTACCGGGACATACTCCTACGAGCAGTACTTC	CASSYFTGTYSYEQYF	TRBJ2-7	-	-	TRBV6-6
TGTGCCATCAGTGAGTCGGGGGTGGAGAGCACTGAAGCTTTCTTT	CAISESGVESTEAFF	TRBJ1-1	few	-	TRBV10-3
TGCAGTGCTACGGTCCCCCCCAGCGAGCAGTTCTTC	CSATVPPSEQFF	TRBJ2-1	-	-	TRBV20-1
TGTGCCAGCAGCTTAGGTGGTAATGAAAAACTGTTTTTT	CASSLGGNEKLFF	TRBJ1-4	-	-	TRBV7-2
TGCAGTGCCCCCCTCGGACTAGCGGGAGGAGGTTTAGAGACCCAGTACTTC	CSAPLGLAGGGLETQYF	TRBJ2-5	-	TRBD2	TRBV20-1
TGCAGTGCTAGGTCCCCGGGGGGGAGCTACAATGAGCAGTTCTTC	CSARSPGGSYNEQFF	TRBJ2-1	-	TRBD2	TRBV20-1
TGCAGCGTTGCAAGGCAGGGAGTAGAGACCCAGTACTTC	CSVARQGVETQYF	TRBJ2-5	-	-	TRBV29-1
TGTGCCAGCAGTGCTGACAGGAATCGGAACTATGGCTACACCTTC	CASSADRNRNYGYTF	TRBJ1-2	few	-	TRBV6-1
TGCAGCGTTGAAGATAGGGACAACTACGAGCAGTACTTC	CSVEDRDNYEQYF	TRBJ2-7	-	-	TRBV29-1
TGTGCCATCAGTGCGACTAGCGGGGAGGCTGGCGAGCAGTACTTC	CAISATSGEAGEQYF	TRBJ2-7	-	TRBD2	TRBV10-3
TGCAGTGCTAGAGATGCAACCTTTTCCTACGAGCAGTACTTC	CSARDATFSYEQYF	TRBJ2-7	few	-	TRBV20-1
TGCGCCAGCAGCCGAACTAGCGGGAGATTGGATGAGCAGTTCTTC	CASSRTSGRLDEQFF	TRBJ2-1	-	TRBD2	TRBV5-1